The 29 T cell receptor beta chains below come from one sample, sequenced in a study of early T cells in non-severe SARS-CoV-2 infection. A single record per CDR3 protein comes from TCRdb applying MiXCR to the 5' RACE reads. Here the sample spans about 83,000 distinct CDR3 sequences, roughly a tenth being singletons. Here the sequenced sample was whole blood, taken at baseline. These receptor sequences come from an adult who was a healthcare worker with PCR-confirmed SARS-CoV-2 infection or an uninfected control (not recorded which).

This clonotype came up many times. The chain couples TRBV3-1 to TRBJ2-7; D possibly corresponds to TRBD1 (6 bases). The CDR3 covers 13 residues. V was shortened by 2 bases and J by 5 bases, with 10 bases between the two germline ends. Germline loops: CDR1 LGHDT, CDR2 YNNKEL (reference sequence). The CDR3 DNA reads TGTGCCAGCAGCCAATTACAGGGCCACGAGCAGTACTTC. It yields the protein CASSQLQGHEQYF.

This rearrangement joins TRBV6-6 to TRBJ2-3; weak D call: TRBD2 (5 bases). Trimming stripped 7 bases from V and 1 base from J, with 6 bases between. This CDR3 contains 12 residues. In germline, CDR1 is MNHNY, CDR2 SVGAGI (reference sequence). The CDR3 reads CASNSGTDTQYF. DNA for the CDR3: TGTGCCAGCAATAGCGGCACAGATACGCAGTATTTT.

Only a few counts were recorded for this clonotype. The junction departs from the called germline gene at one end, perhaps through a read error. The CDR3 region has the DNA TGTGTCAGCGCTCACTACTCCTACAATGAGCAGTTCTTC. Translation: CVSAHYSYNEQFF. This chain links TRBV6-1 with TRBJ2-1, with D unresolved. The CDR3 is 13 residues long. Per the germline V gene, CDR1 is MNHNS and CDR2 is SASEGT.

The chain couples TRBV20-1 to TRBJ2-4; 12 bases map to TRBD2. Germline CDR1 reads DFQATT; CDR2 reads SNEGSKA (reference sequence). The CDR3 loop spans 15 amino acids. V shed 6 bases and J 6 bases; nucleotides not matched to a gene: 9. The DNA for the CDR3 is TGCAGTGCAGGCCGACTAGCGGGAGCTGGAAACATTCAGTACTTC. This sequence encodes CSAGRLAGAGNIQYF.

Only a few counts were recorded for this clonotype. The genes are TRBV7-8 and TRBJ2-7; 8 positions agree with TRBD2. V dropped 6 bases and J dropped 11; count of bases not matched to a gene: 18. Per the germline V gene, CDR1 is SGHVS and CDR2 is FQNEAQ. This CDR3 has 15 amino acids. CDR3 bases: TGTGCCAGCAGTACCAATGGACTAGCTACCTGGTTGGAGTACTTC. This sequence encodes CASSTNGLATWLEYF.

The chain employs TRBV7-9 and TRBJ1-1, with no clear D. CDR1 is SEHNR, CDR2 FQNEAQ, per germline (reference sequence). The length of the CDR3 is 13 residues. V lost 4 bases and J lost 4, with 10 bases in between. Here the CDR3 reads CASSSTPVTEAFF. CDR3 bases: TGTGCCAGCAGCTCTACGCCGGTCACTGAAGCTTTCTTT.

Comments on this clonotype: A junction end diverges from the germline sequence, so it may reflect a read error. The chain joins TRBV5-6 to TRBJ2-6; the D gene is possibly TRBD1 (6 bases). The CDR3 extends over 16 amino acids. The germline V gene has CDR1 SGHDT and CDR2 YYEEEE. CDR3 sequence reads: CASSVDPGAGANVLIF. Here the CDR3 DNA reads TGTGCCAGCAGCGTGGACCCAGGGGCCGGGGCCAACGTCCTGATTTTC.

This clonotype was observed a few times. The gene calls are TRBV7-6 and TRBJ1-1; D is undetermined. Trimming pared 0 bases from V and 0 bases from J, leaving 2 bases between. Germline values: CDR1 SGHVS, CDR2 FNYEAQ. This CDR3 spans 13 amino acids. CDR3 region: CASSLALNTEAFF. For the CDR3, the DNA is TGTGCCAGCAGCTTAGCCCTGAACACTGAAGCTTTCTTT.

Many counts were recorded for this clonotype. The chain recombines TRBV28 with TRBJ2-7, with D hard to call. Trimming took off 3 bases at V and 3 bases at J, with 3 bases between the two ends. The germline V gene encodes CDR1 MDHEN and CDR2 SYDVKM. This CDR3 contains 11 residues. DNA of the CDR3: TGTGCCAGCAGTTTTCTCTACGAGCAGTACTTC. Translated: CASSFLYEQYF.

The chain uses TRBV2 and TRBJ2-1, with TRBD2 identical over 8 bases. This CDR3 has 14 amino acids. Per the germline V gene, CDR1 is SNHLY and CDR2 is FYNNEI. V was pared by 1 base and J by 8 bases, with 4 bases of the junction left unmatched. CDR3 coding DNA: TGTGCCAGCAGTGAAGTGAGCGGGAGCTATGAGCAGTTCTTC. Its protein product is CASSEVSGSYEQFF.

The rearrangement joins TRBV2 to TRBJ2-4; no definite D call. This CDR3 has 12 amino acids. V lost 8 bases, J lost 15 bases, and 20 bases lay in between. Per germline, CDR1 SNHLY and CDR2 FYNNEI. CDR3 sequence: CASLRTLPHLYF. CDR3 bases: TGTGCCAGCCTCAGGACCTTACCTCATTTGTACTTC.

This clonotype was observed a handful of times. The chain uses TRBV3-1 and TRBJ1-1; TRBD1 agrees at 7 bases. Germline assignment: CDR1 LGHDT and CDR2 YNNKEL (reference sequence). V trimming: 4 bases; J trimming: 10 bases; junction bases outside the gene matches: 6. The CDR3 is 12 amino acids. The CDR3 nucleotides read TGTGCCAGCAGCCTAGGGGGCTTGAGAGCTTTCTTT. Translating it yields CASSLGGLRAFF.

This clonotype was detected only a few times. The rearrangement uses TRBV7-9 and TRBJ2-4; a possible D gene is TRBD2 (5 bases). Germline CDR1 and CDR2: SEHNR and FQNEAQ (reference sequence). The V end lost 3 bases, the J end lost 2 bases, and 11 bases lay between the germline ends. There are 15 residues in the CDR3. The CDR3 loop reads CASSFQGGTKNIQYF. CDR3 in DNA: TGTGCCAGCAGCTTCCAAGGAGGAACCAAAAACATTCAGTACTTC.

This clonotype has ten or more counts. V gene TRBV12-3 or TRBV12-4 combines with J gene TRBJ2-1; 7 bases line up with TRBD2. This CDR3 contains 14 residues. Trimming took 8 bases from V and 0 from J; bases not matched to a gene: 4. Here the CDR3 reads CASRLAGSYNEQFF. CDR3 nucleotides: TGTGCCAGCCGATTAGCGGGCTCCTACAATGAGCAGTTCTTC.

The J gene is TRBJ2-7, the V gene TRBV27; 9 positions agree with TRBD1. Germline values: CDR1 MNHEY, CDR2 SMNVEV (reference sequence). With V trimmed by 0 bases and J by 6 bases, 3 bases remained unmatched. This CDR3 comprises 14 residues. In nucleotides, the CDR3 is TGTGCCAGCAGTTTATCGCCACAGGGGGCCGAGCAGTACTTC. It specifies CASSLSPQGAEQYF.

This chain connects TRBV28 to TRBJ1-6, with unresolved D. From germline, CDR1 is MDHEN and CDR2 SYDVKM. CDR3 length: 14 amino acids. V gave up 4 bases and J gave up 7 bases, with 11 bases separating them. This CDR3 is CASSSSLRNSPLHF. The CDR3 bases are TGTGCCAGCAGTTCCTCTCTGCGCAATTCACCCCTCCACTTT.

The rearrangement links TRBV10-3 to TRBJ2-1; tentatively, D is TRBD1 (6 bases). Between the trimmed V and J ends, which lost 3 bases and 4 bases, there was a span of 10 bases. CDR3 length: 14 residues. CDR1 is ENHRY, CDR2 SYGVKD, per germline. In nucleotides, the CDR3 is TGTGCCATCAGTGACAGGGGAGTTTACAATGAGCAGTTCTTC. Residues: CAISDRGVYNEQFF.

There are many counts of this clonotype. This sequence joins TRBV28 and TRBJ2-5; TRBD1 matches 7 bases. CDR1 and CDR2 from the germline V gene are MDHEN and SYDVKM. CDR3 length equals 16 residues. Trimming at V came to 7 bases and at J to 5 bases, leaving 16 bases not matched to a gene. CDR3 nucleotide sequence: TGTGCCAGCATAGCCCCATCCGGGACAGCGGATGAGACCCAGTACTTC. This codes for CASIAPSGTADETQYF.

This clonotype was observed a few times. The chain recombines TRBV2 with TRBJ2-7, with D unresolved. This CDR3 comprises 13 residues. Per the germline V gene, CDR1 is SNHLY and CDR2 is FYNNEI. With 6 bases removed from V and 0 bases from J, the gap between germline ends came to 9 bases. CDR3 sequence: CASSPRSSYEQYF. In DNA form, the CDR3 reads TGTGCCAGCAGCCCTCGGAGCTCCTACGAGCAGTACTTC.

This clonotype came up many times. CDR3 in amino acids: CASSFLAGEFYNEQFF. CDR3 nucleotide sequence: TGTGCCAGCAGCTTTCTGGCGGGGGAGTTTTACAATGAGCAGTTCTTC. This sequence joins TRBV7-8 and TRBJ2-1, with 7 bases lining up with TRBD2. The CDR3 spans 16 residues. CDR1 is SGHVS and CDR2 is FQNEAQ in the germline V gene. V lost 3 bases and J lost 4; bases outside the gene matches: 9. The whole variable domain, filled in from reference TRBV7-8 and TRBJ2-1, reads GAGVSQSPRYKVAKRGQDVALRCDPISGHVSLFWYQQALGQGPEFLTYFQNEAQLDKSGLPSDRFFAERPEGSVSTLKIQRTQQEDSAVYLCASSFLAGEFYNEQFFGPGTRLTVL.

V is TRBV20-1 and J is TRBJ2-7; 9 nucleotides match TRBD1. The CDR3 sequence is 13 residues long. V dropped 6 bases and J dropped 2; count of bases not matched to a gene: 5. Germline assignment: CDR1 DFQATT and CDR2 SNEGSKA (reference sequence). CDR3 in DNA: TGCAGTGCGGCCGGGACAGGGACCTACGAGCAGTACTTC. Translating gives CSAAGTGTYEQYF.

This clonotype was picked up a small number of times. The J gene is TRBJ2-1, the V gene TRBV7-3, with 7 bases that match TRBD2. The CDR3 has 17 amino acids. The junction had 11 bases not matched to a gene; V was cut back by 0 bases and J by 6 bases. Germline loops: CDR1 SGHTA, CDR2 FQGTGA. CDR3 loop: CASSLTPRGGVGNEQFF. The DNA of the CDR3 is TGTGCCAGCAGCTTAACCCCTCGCGGGGGAGTGGGCAATGAGCAGTTCTTC.

V gene TRBV20-1 combines with J gene TRBJ2-7; unclear D gene. The CDR3 is 15 amino acids. The germline V gene encodes CDR1 DFQATT and CDR2 SNEGSKA (reference sequence). The V end lost 5 bases, the J end lost 0 bases, and 17 bases lay between the germline ends. The CDR3 spells CSADPGGRSSYEQYF. Here the CDR3 DNA reads TGCAGTGCTGACCCGGGTGGCCGTAGCTCCTACGAGCAGTACTTC.

This clonotype has only a few counts. The CDR3, as DNA: TGTGCCAGCAGCCGTAGAGACATTCAGTACTTC. Translated, it gives CASSRRDIQYF. The J gene is TRBJ2-4, the V gene TRBV3-1; unclear D gene. The CDR3 is made up of 11 amino acids. The germline V and J ends were trimmed by 4 bases and 8 bases, with 6 bases remaining between them. Looked up from germline, CDR1 is LGHDT and CDR2 is YNNKEL (reference sequence).

This clonotype occurred a few times. The CDR3 DNA reads as TGCGCCAGCCGGGTAGCGGGAGAGGAGATCTCCTACGAGCAGTACTTC. Protein sequence: CASRVAGEEISYEQYF. This rearrangement joins TRBV10-2 to TRBJ2-7; 9 bases map to TRBD2. Germline CDR1 is WSHSY and CDR2 is SAAADI. There are 16 residues in the CDR3. V was clipped by 8 bases and J by 0 bases; unmatched bases: 11.

This clonotype was recorded many times. The rearrangement joins TRBV6-1 to TRBJ1-4, with D unresolved. This CDR3 region has 14 residues. Trimming removed 7 bases from V and 8 bases from J, with 17 bases in between. The germline CDR1 and CDR2 sequences are MNHNS and SASEGT. The CDR3 bases are TGTGCCAGCACCCCCGGAGGATTTCGCGAAAAACTGTTTTTT. Translated, it gives CASTPGGFREKLFF.

This clonotype was seen at least ten times. The V and J genes are TRBV28 and TRBJ2-7; D might be TRBD2 (6 bases). The CDR3 spans 17 residues. Looked up from germline, CDR1 is MDHEN and CDR2 is SYDVKM. V was clipped by 5 bases and J by 3 bases, with 23 bases between them. CDR3 DNA: TGTGCCAGCAGTAACCCGCCCGCGGGGATTGGGCACTACGAGCAGTACTTC. Its protein is CASSNPPAGIGHYEQYF.

This chain connects TRBV9 to TRBJ2-3; the match to TRBD2 covers 16 bases. Losses at the gene ends were 2 bases for V and 1 base for J; bases not matched to a gene: 13. Germline V gene sequence: CDR1 SGDLS, CDR2 YYNGEE. This CDR3 has 21 amino acids. The CDR3 is CASSVGLAGGYPVAGTDTQYF. The CDR3 DNA sequence: TGTGCCAGCAGCGTGGGACTAGCGGGAGGGTACCCTGTTGCTGGCACAGATACGCAGTATTTT.

There are a few counts of this clonotype. This CDR3 is CASSYSRATEQYF. The DNA of the CDR3 is TGTGCCAGCAGTTACTCGAGGGCTACCGAGCAGTACTTC. The chain employs TRBV6-5 and TRBJ2-7; the D gene is possibly TRBD2 (5 bases). This CDR3 region has 13 residues. Germline assignment: CDR1 MNHEY and CDR2 SVGAGI. V was shortened by 0 bases and J by 6 bases, with 9 bases between the two germline ends.